Given below is one T cell receptor (beta chain) in context. The data belong to a study of T cell changes during pregnancy in multiple sclerosis. This table comes from immunoSEQ multiplex PCR, and its TCRdb copy is limited to in-frame clones, with some not included. The sample contains some 97,000 clones, 90% to 95% of which appear only once. The material was peripheral blood, obtained before pregnancy. The source is a female donor with multiple sclerosis, enrolled in a pregnancy study.

Here the CDR3 DNA reads TGCGCCAGCAGCCAAGAGAGGGGGTACACTGAAGCTTTCTTT. The encoded protein is CASSQERGYTEAFF. The V call is TRBV4-1, the J call TRBJ1-1; D perhaps matches TRBD1 (6 bases). Between the trimmed V and J ends, which lost 0 bases and 3 bases, there was a span of 8 bases. This CDR3 has 14 amino acids. Germline assignment: CDR1 MGHRA and CDR2 YSYEKL.